One sample yielded the 25 T cell receptor beta chains listed below, sequenced in a study of blood T cell repertoires in COVID-19. Measured with immunoSEQ multiplex PCR; TCRdb has only the in-frame clones, and not every one. In the table there are approximately 100,000 clones, around 85% of which are singletons. Sequencing input: peripheral blood. These receptors all come from a woman aged 70-85 years with acute or convalescent COVID-19.

The CDR3, as DNA: TGTTCAGCAGGTCTAGCCAAAAACATTCAGTACTTC. It specifies CSAGLAKNIQYF. The rearrangement joins TRBV6-5 to TRBJ2-4, with D unresolved. Germline V gene sequence: CDR1 MNHEY, CDR2 SVGAGI. CDR3 size: 12 residues.

V and J are TRBV7-9 and TRBJ2-2; D ambiguous. From germline, CDR1 is SEHNR and CDR2 FQNEAQ (reference sequence). V lost 0 bases and J 5 bases, leaving 4 bases between the germline ends. The CDR3 length is 13 residues. The CDR3, as DNA: TGTGCCAGCAGCTTAGCCGTTACCGGGGAGCTGTTTTTT. The encoded protein is CASSLAVTGELFF.

The genes are TRBV6-2 or TRBV6-3 and TRBJ2-7; TRBD1 matches 9 bases. Germline CDR1 and CDR2: MNHEY and SVGEGT. The CDR3 is made up of 14 amino acids. Trimming removed 4 bases from V and 7 bases from J; junction bases left unmatched: 8. CDR3 amino acids: CASSSDRGLREQYV. CDR3 DNA sequence: TGTGCCAGCAGTTCGGACAGGGGACTTAGAGAGCAGTACGTC.

The V gene is TRBV18, the J gene TRBJ1-1; 7 nucleotides match TRBD1. The V and J ends lost 1 base and 2 bases, in that order; junction bases with no gene match: 10. This CDR3 has 17 amino acids. Germline V gene lookup returns CDR1 KGHSH and CDR2 LQKENI. In DNA form, the CDR3 reads TGTGCCAGCTCACCACGCGGAACGACAGGGTCCAACACTGAAGCTTTCTTT. Its translation is CASSPRGTTGSNTEAFF.

The sample holds a few counts of this clone. This chain connects TRBV7-6 to TRBJ2-7, with 9 bases that match TRBD1. The ends lost 6 bases at V and 9 bases at J; junction bases unmatched: 24. The germline gives CDR1 SGHVS, CDR2 FNYEAQ. The CDR3 is made up of 18 amino acids. The CDR3 bases are TGTGCCAGCAGACGACCGGGACAGGGCCTCTTGGCTACGAGGGGGCAGTACGTC. Translated, it gives CASRRPGQGLLATRGQYV.

The rearrangement links TRBV29-1 to TRBJ1-1; a possible D gene is TRBD1 (6 bases). Germline V CDR1 and CDR2: SQVTM, ANQGSEA. The CDR3 is 13 residues long. The V gene lost 6 bases and the J gene lost 1 base, with 12 bases spanning the gap. The CDR3 coding sequence is TGCAGCGTCTGGACAGACCCGAACACTGAAGCTTTCTTT. Protein product: CSVWTDPNTEAFF.

The gene calls are TRBV3-1 (or the pseudogene TRBV3-2) and TRBJ2-3; 10 nucleotides agree with TRBD2. The V segment lost 2 bases and the J segment 3 bases; nucleotides outside the gene matches: 5. The CDR3 is 16 amino acids. Germline V gene data show CDR1 as LGHDT and CDR2 as YNNKEL (reference sequence). CDR3 coding DNA: TGTGCCAGCAGCCAAACTAGCGGGGCTGCTACAGATACGCAGTATTTT. Translated, it gives CASSQTSGAATDTQYF.

This CDR3 is CASSSRSSSTDTQYF. DNA of the CDR3: TGTGCCAGCAGCTCACGGAGTTCTAGCACAGATACGCAGTATTTT. The V gene is TRBV7-2, the J gene TRBJ2-3; D is ambiguous. Germline lookup yields CDR1 SGHTA and CDR2 FQGNSA. Trimming took 4 bases from V and 0 from J, leaving 11 bases between them. This CDR3 has 15 amino acids.

The chain links TRBV11-3 to TRBJ2-3; 7 nucleotides line up with TRBD2. The ends lost 1 base at V and 4 bases at J; junction bases unmatched: 8. Per the germline V gene, CDR1 is SGHNT and CDR2 is YENEEA. The CDR3 runs to 16 residues. Here the CDR3 reads CASSLVSGRRSDTQYF. The CDR3 coding sequence is TGTGCCAGCAGCTTAGTATCCGGGAGGAGGTCAGATACGCAGTATTTT.

V is TRBV19 and J is TRBJ2-2; 11 positions agree with TRBD2. The CDR3 runs to 14 residues. Trimming cost V 5 bases and J 8 bases; bases outside gene matches: 4. Germline lookup yields CDR1 LNHDA and CDR2 SQIVND (reference sequence). In DNA, the CDR3 is TGTGCCAGTAGTCGAGGGACTAGCGGAGGGGAGCTGTTTTTT. Protein sequence: CASSRGTSGGELFF.

The chain carries TRBV5-8 and TRBJ1-4; D may be TRBD1 (6 bases). The germline V gene encodes CDR1 SGHTS and CDR2 YDEGEE. With 7 bases removed from V and 3 bases from J, the gap between germline ends came to 13 bases. The CDR3 is 14 residues long. The CDR3 DNA is TGTGCCAGCGGCAGGGGTTCGGCTAATGAAAAACTGTTTTTT. It is translated as CASGRGSANEKLFF.

This sequence joins TRBV5-1 and TRBJ2-5, with D possibly being TRBD2 (5 bases). CDR3 size: 15 residues. V was shortened by 2 bases and J by 2 bases, with 13 bases between the two germline ends. Germline loops: CDR1 SGHRS, CDR2 YFSETQ. The CDR3 coding sequence is TGCGCCAGCAGCTTCCAGCGGACCGAACAAGAGACCCAGTACTTC. Translating gives CASSFQRTEQETQYF.

V and J are TRBV27 and TRBJ1-6, with 9 bases that match TRBD1. V shed 2 bases and J 0 bases; nucleotides not matched to a gene: 14. This CDR3 is built from 21 residues. Germline CDR1 reads MNHEY; CDR2 reads SMNVEV (reference sequence). The CDR3 region is CASSLGEHRGPGSSYNSPLHF. The CDR3 coding sequence is TGTGCCAGCAGTTTAGGGGAGCACAGGGGGCCAGGGTCCTCCTATAATTCACCCCTCCACTTT.

The chain carries TRBV2 and TRBJ1-1, with unresolved D. V shed 8 bases and J shed 0 bases, with 7 bases lying between them. CDR1 is SNHLY and CDR2 is FYNNEI in the germline V gene. This CDR3 region has 12 residues. The CDR3 DNA follows: TGTGCCAGCGGCCGAATGAACACTGAAGCTTTCTTT. Translated: CASGRMNTEAFF. Looking up the rest from reference TRBV2 and TRBJ1-1 gives the full variable domain: EPEVTQTPSHQVTQMGQEVILRCVPISNHLYFYWYRQILGQKVEFLVSFYNNEISEKSEIFDDQFSVERPDGSNFTLKIRSTKLEDSAMYFCASGRMNTEAFFGQGTRLTVV.

The V call is TRBV15, the J call TRBJ1-3; D unresolved. Germline V gives CDR1 LNHNV, CDR2 YYDKDF (reference sequence). Between the trimmed V and J ends, which lost 1 base and 4 bases, there was a span of 11 bases. This CDR3 is built from 15 residues. This CDR3 is CATSRAVGSGNTIYF. CDR3 coding DNA: TGTGCCACCAGCAGAGCCGTAGGGAGCGGAAACACCATATATTTT. Full variable domain (rest looked up from reference TRBV15 and TRBJ1-3): DAMVIQNPRYQVTQFGKPVTLSCSQTLNHNVMYWYQQKSSQAPKLLFHYYDKDFNNEADTPDNFQSRRPNTSFCFLDIRSPGLGDTAMYLCATSRAVGSGNTIYFGEGSWLTVV.

This chain connects TRBV19 to TRBJ2-1; D is ambiguous. The CDR3 is 15 amino acids. V lost 5 bases and J lost 3, with 14 bases in between. CDR1 is LNHDA and CDR2 is SQIVND in the germline V gene (reference sequence). The CDR3, as DNA: TGTGCCAGTAGTCGCGGCGGCTTCAACTACAATGAGCAGTTCTTC. It yields the protein CASSRGGFNYNEQFF.

The rearrangement joins TRBV5-1 to TRBJ1-5; the D is unclear. CDR3 size: 15 residues. Germline V gene sequence: CDR1 SGHRS, CDR2 YFSETQ. Trimming shortened V by 1 base and J by 5 bases, and 13 bases separated the two germline ends. The CDR3: CASSLTGIGDQPQHF. The CDR3 DNA follows: TGCGCCAGCAGCTTGACGGGGATTGGTGATCAGCCCCAGCATTTT.

The rearrangement links TRBV6-1 to TRBJ1-1, with D possibly being TRBD1 (6 bases). This CDR3 has 17 amino acids. The germline V gene has CDR1 MNHNS and CDR2 SASEGT. V was shortened by 4 bases and J by 0 bases, with 18 bases between the two germline ends. The CDR3 region has the DNA TGTGCCAGCAGTGGTGACAGGCGCCAAGCTATGAACACTGAAGCTTTCTTT. Amino acids: CASSGDRRQAMNTEAFF.

The J gene is TRBJ2-3, the V gene TRBV7-9, with TRBD2 identical over 8 bases. Trimming cost V 11 bases and J 8 bases; bases outside gene matches: 6. Germline V CDR1 and CDR2: SEHNR, FQNEAQ (reference sequence). The length of the CDR3 is 11 residues. The CDR3 loop is CAPVRGGTQYF. CDR3 nucleotides: TGTGCCCCAGTACGGGGGGGTACGCAGTATTTT.

This chain connects TRBV7-6 to TRBJ2-5; a possible D gene is TRBD1 (6 bases). The V end lost 1 base, the J end lost 5 bases, and 14 bases lay between the germline ends. The CDR3 has 15 residues. Germline CDR1 is SGHVS and CDR2 is FNYEAQ. CDR3: CASSLDSQGWETQYF. The CDR3 DNA follows: TGTGCCAGCAGCTTAGATAGTCAGGGGTGGGAGACCCAGTACTTC.

This clone came up once. The junction does not match germline at one end; this may be a read error. V usage is TRBV28 and J usage is TRBJ1-4; D perhaps matches TRBD1 (6 bases). Germline values: CDR1 MDHEN, CDR2 SYDVKM. This CDR3 contains 17 residues. CDR3 sequence: CASSLIGTQGYNEKLFF. CDR3 nucleotides: TGTGCCAGTAGTTTAATCGGTACTCAGGGGTACAATGAAAAACTGTTTTTT.

This chain joins TRBV2 and TRBJ1-2; D is unclear. V lost 4 bases, J lost 7 bases, and 16 bases lay in between. This CDR3 is 14 amino acids long. Germline CDR1 SNHLY, CDR2 FYNNEI. The CDR3 sequence: CASSADGIPAGYTF. Written as DNA, the CDR3 is TGTGCCAGCAGTGCGGACGGGATCCCGGCTGGCTACACCTTC.

The gene calls are TRBV5-4 and TRBJ2-7; D perhaps matches TRBD1 (7 bases). The CDR3 has 15 amino acids. Looked up from germline, CDR1 is SGHNT and CDR2 is YYREEE (reference sequence). The V gene lost 2 bases and the J gene lost 2 bases, with 14 bases spanning the gap. CDR3 DNA sequence: TGTGCCAGCAGCTTTGGAGGGGGCGTCCCCTACGAGCAGTACGTC. Its translation is CASSFGGGVPYEQYV.

The chain combines TRBV6-2 or TRBV6-3 with TRBJ2-6; no definite D call. The germline V and J ends were trimmed by 0 bases and 0 bases, with 3 bases remaining between them. CDR3 size: 15 residues. Germline CDR1 and CDR2: MNHEY and SVGEGT. The CDR3 sequence is CASSYSSSGANVLTF. CDR3 sequence (DNA): TGTGCCAGCAGTTACTCTAGCTCTGGGGCCAACGTCCTGACTTTC.

This clone was observed a single time. The V gene is TRBV7-9, the J gene TRBJ2-5; 10 bases line up with TRBD1. CDR1 and CDR2 from the germline V gene are SEHNR and FQNEAQ (reference sequence). The junction had 3 bases not matched to a gene; V was cut back by 4 bases and J by 4 bases. This CDR3 is built from 14 residues. The chain's CDR3 is CASSSGQGRETQYF. CDR3 DNA sequence: TGTGCCAGCAGCTCGGGACAGGGGAGAGAGACCCAGTACTTC.